These 7 T cell receptor beta chains share one sample of origin, sequenced in a study of T cell changes during pregnancy in multiple sclerosis. Only in-frame clones appear in the TCRdb table, and some are missing; sequencing was by immunoSEQ multiplex PCR. The data show approximately 100,000 clones, 75% to 95% seen once. The sample here was peripheral blood, taken in the second trimester of pregnancy. These receptors were obtained from a female donor with multiple sclerosis, enrolled in a pregnancy study.

The chain carries TRBV6-5 and TRBJ1-3; D remains unclear. The germline gives CDR1 MNHEY, CDR2 SVGAGI. V lost 0 bases and J lost 5, with 5 bases in between. CDR3 length: 13 amino acids. The CDR3 coding sequence is TGTGCCAGCAGTTACTCACAGAGAAACACCATATATTTT. Protein sequence: CASSYSQRNTIYF.

This chain connects TRBV5-6 to TRBJ2-2; no definite D call. Germline CDR1 SGHDT, CDR2 YYEEEE. The germline V and J ends were trimmed by 4 bases and 5 bases, with 6 bases remaining between them. This CDR3 has 12 residues. DNA for the CDR3: TGTGCCAGCAGCCCTGTGACCGGGGAGCTGTTTTTT. It encodes CASSPVTGELFF.

The chain joins TRBV6-4 to TRBJ2-1; 7 bases line up with TRBD2. The germline V gene encodes CDR1 MRHNA and CDR2 SNTAGT. V shed 4 bases, J shed 3 bases, and the junction held 6 bases outside the gene matches. CDR3 size: 15 residues. CDR3 residues: CASSAMAGDYNEQFF. The CDR3, as DNA: TGTGCCAGCAGTGCCATGGCGGGGGACTACAATGAGCAGTTCTTC.

The chain has TRBV27 and TRBJ2-7, with 7 bases lining up with TRBD1. Germline CDR1 reads MNHEY; CDR2 reads SMNVEV (reference sequence). The CDR3 consists of 15 residues. Trimming at V came to 7 bases and at J to 2 bases, leaving 11 bases not matched to a gene. This CDR3 reads CASKHRDSATYEQYF. The CDR3 coding sequence is TGTGCCAGCAAACACCGGGACAGTGCTACCTACGAGCAGTACTTC.

This clone was seen just once. The chain links TRBV7-9 to TRBJ2-5; D gene ambiguous. Matching the DNA end better, TRBJ2-7 makes the J call doubtful. The CDR3 runs to 10 residues. Germline loops: CDR1 SEHNR, CDR2 FQNEAQ (reference sequence). The CDR3: CASSLSEQYF. DNA of the CDR3: TGTGCCAGCAGCTTAAGCGAGCAGTACTTC.

The V gene is TRBV7-2, the J gene TRBJ1-2, with 8 bases identical to TRBD1. The CDR3 has 15 residues. The V segment lost 5 bases and the J segment 0 bases; nucleotides outside the gene matches: 5. Germline V gene sequence: CDR1 SGHTA, CDR2 FQGNSA. The CDR3 loop is CASSGDRGANYGYTF. The CDR3 nucleotides are TGTGCCAGCAGCGGAGACAGGGGAGCTAACTATGGCTACACCTTC.

The chain carries TRBV6-1 and TRBJ2-7; possible D gene TRBD2, 5 bases. The CDR3 sequence is 13 residues long. Germline CDR1 is MNHNS and CDR2 is SASEGT. V gave up 4 bases and J gave up 2 bases, with 9 bases separating them. CDR3 DNA sequence: TGTGCCAGCAGTGGGACTCCCCCCTACGAGCAGTACTTC. Translating it yields CASSGTPPYEQYF.